A selection of T cell receptor beta chains follows, all from one sample in a study of T-cell reconstitution after alpha-beta-depleted transplantation in children. TCRdb passed the PCR reads through MiXCR, listing each CDR3 protein once. The repertoire consists of about 200,000 distinct CDR3 sequences, with approximately 7% occurring once and the leading ten covering more than 5.5%. Sequencing used PBMCs, obtained before TCRalphabeta/CD19-depleted stem cell transplant. The receptors were sampled from a boy aged 2 to 9 with acute lymphoblastic leukemia, due to receive a stem cell transplant. Both conserved end residues are trimmed from each CDR3. Fields, in order: V gene, J gene, CDR3 protein.

v_gene: TRBV29-1
j_gene: TRBJ1-2
CDR3aa: SVTGGPYGYT

v_gene: TRBV27
j_gene: TRBJ2-7
CDR3aa: ASSLLPGQGDEQY

v_gene: TRBV5-4
j_gene: TRBJ2-3
CDR3aa: ASSPELLSGADTQY

v_gene: TRBV4-2
j_gene: TRBJ2-1
CDR3aa: ASSPTSGGYNEQF

v_gene: TRBV7-9
j_gene: TRBJ2-3
CDR3aa: ASSPSVRGLADTQY

v_gene: TRBV13
j_gene: TRBJ1-1
CDR3aa: ASSLGADTEAF

v_gene: TRBV11-2
j_gene: TRBJ2-1
CDR3aa: ASSEAGGLYNEQF

v_gene: TRBV5-5
j_gene: TRBJ2-1
CDR3aa: ASSLVTSYQF

v_gene: TRBV28
j_gene: TRBJ1-5
CDR3aa: ASRRSNQPQH

v_gene: TRBV11-2
j_gene: TRBJ2-2
CDR3aa: ASSPRDRTGELF

v_gene: TRBV15
j_gene: TRBJ2-7
CDR3aa: ATSRDGRAVFDEQY

v_gene: TRBV7-8
j_gene: TRBJ2-1
CDR3aa: ASSLDFMGLAGGDEQF

v_gene: TRBV12-3/TRBV12-4
j_gene: TRBJ2-1
CDR3aa: ASSLMGGDYNEQF

v_gene: TRBV29-1
j_gene: TRBJ2-1
CDR3aa: SAPSGINEQF

v_gene: TRBV20-1
j_gene: TRBJ2-2
CDR3aa: SARGSLAGGTGELF

v_gene: TRBV9
j_gene: TRBJ2-3
CDR3aa: ASNKNRLAGGVKGTQY

v_gene: TRBV7-8
j_gene: TRBJ2-7
CDR3aa: ASSRTSGRVHEQY

v_gene: TRBV29-1
j_gene: TRBJ2-1
CDR3aa: SVREAEQF

v_gene: TRBV28
j_gene: TRBJ2-7
CDR3aa: ASSLLAGVAYEQY

v_gene: TRBV4-3
j_gene: TRBJ2-2
CDR3aa: ASSQGTDHNTGELF

v_gene: TRBV29-1
j_gene: TRBJ2-1
CDR3aa: SVGSGSALYSEQF

v_gene: TRBV11-2
j_gene: TRBJ1-5
CDR3aa: ASSFAGENQPQH

v_gene: TRBV12-3/TRBV12-4
j_gene: TRBJ2-5
CDR3aa: ASSQSAEETQY

v_gene: TRBV28
j_gene: TRBJ1-5
CDR3aa: ASSPALGVRNQPQH

v_gene: TRBV4-3
j_gene: TRBJ1-6
CDR3aa: ASSQAQGDNSPLH

v_gene: TRBV10-2
j_gene: TRBJ2-1
CDR3aa: ASRSGDEQF

v_gene: TRBV7-2
j_gene: TRBJ2-2
CDR3aa: ASSADRVGELF

v_gene: TRBV7-8
j_gene: TRBJ1-1
CDR3aa: ASTLKMNTEAF

v_gene: TRBV7-2
j_gene: TRBJ2-1
CDR3aa: ASSPADRAGRHNEQF

v_gene: TRBV5-4
j_gene: TRBJ2-3
CDR3aa: ASSSPPGLMRTDTQY

v_gene: TRBV28
j_gene: TRBJ2-7
CDR3aa: ASLAAGEGYEQY

v_gene: TRBV20-1
j_gene: TRBJ1-1
CDR3aa: SAGKTANTEAF

v_gene: TRBV5-1
j_gene: TRBJ2-5
CDR3aa: ASSLTGAHQETQY

v_gene: TRBV2
j_gene: TRBJ2-7
CDR3aa: ASNRAPDNEQY

v_gene: TRBV7-2
j_gene: TRBJ2-7
CDR3aa: ASSTYTDEQY

v_gene: TRBV28
j_gene: TRBJ2-3
CDR3aa: ASSSEQGRLY

v_gene: TRBV7-2
j_gene: TRBJ1-3
CDR3aa: ASSSTGIREDTIY

v_gene: TRBV18
j_gene: TRBJ2-1
CDR3aa: ASSLRTTDEQF

v_gene: TRBV20-1
j_gene: TRBJ1-3
CDR3aa: SARAGQGKNTIY

v_gene: TRBV29-1
j_gene: TRBJ1-1
CDR3aa: SVVPGDMNTEAF

v_gene: TRBV5-1
j_gene: TRBJ1-2
CDR3aa: ASSFGETNYGYT

v_gene: TRBV12-3/TRBV12-4
j_gene: TRBJ1-3
CDR3aa: ASSLGQSGYTIY

v_gene: TRBV28
j_gene: TRBJ2-3
CDR3aa: ASSLDSFTDTQY

v_gene: TRBV12-3/TRBV12-4
j_gene: TRBJ2-1
CDR3aa: ASSLVASGGAGF

v_gene: TRBV7-6
j_gene: TRBJ2-3
CDR3aa: ASSLRRPSTDTQY

v_gene: TRBV10-2
j_gene: TRBJ1-5
CDR3aa: ASSQGRENQPQH

v_gene: TRBV28
j_gene: TRBJ1-1
CDR3aa: ASSSWDGRDNTEAF

v_gene: TRBV20-1
j_gene: TRBJ2-3
CDR3aa: SALADTDTQY

v_gene: TRBV28
j_gene: TRBJ2-5
CDR3aa: ASSSGELAGGPKETQY

v_gene: TRBV29-1
j_gene: TRBJ1-6
CDR3aa: SVARGGNSPLH

v_gene: TRBV29-1
j_gene: TRBJ1-2
CDR3aa: SAAVRGYGYT

v_gene: TRBV7-9
j_gene: TRBJ2-7
CDR3aa: ASSLTQGGSYEQY

v_gene: TRBV3-1
j_gene: TRBJ2-1
CDR3aa: ASSQAQGYNEQF

v_gene: TRBV28
j_gene: TRBJ1-1
CDR3aa: ASPNYQGEAF